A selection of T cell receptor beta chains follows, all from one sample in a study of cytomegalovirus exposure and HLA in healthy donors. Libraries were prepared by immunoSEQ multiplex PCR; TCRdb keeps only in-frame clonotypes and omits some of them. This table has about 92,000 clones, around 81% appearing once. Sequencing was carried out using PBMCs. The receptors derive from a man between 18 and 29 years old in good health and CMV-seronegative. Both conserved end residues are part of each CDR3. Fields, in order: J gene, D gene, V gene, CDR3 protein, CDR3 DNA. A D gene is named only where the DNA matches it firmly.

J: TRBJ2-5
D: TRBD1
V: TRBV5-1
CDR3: CASSWGQGSETQYF
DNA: TGCGCCAGCAGCTGGGGACAGGGTAGCGAGACCCAGTACTTC

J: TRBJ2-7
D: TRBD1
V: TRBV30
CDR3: CACPRTGSRDEQYF
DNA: TGTGCCTGCCCGAGGACAGGGAGTCGCGACGAGCAGTACTTC

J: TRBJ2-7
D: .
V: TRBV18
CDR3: CASSPGRVYEQYF
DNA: TGTGCCAGCTCACCGGGCAGGGTGTACGAGCAGTACTTC

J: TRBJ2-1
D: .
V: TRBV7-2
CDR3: CASSSSPGDWGNEQFF
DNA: TGTGCCAGCAGCTCGTCCCCCGGGGATTGGGGCAATGAGCAGTTCTTC

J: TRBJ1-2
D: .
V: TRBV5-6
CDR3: CASSSSGNYGYTF
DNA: TGTGCCAGCAGCTCATCAGGGAACTATGGCTACACCTTC

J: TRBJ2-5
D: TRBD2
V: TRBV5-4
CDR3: CASSLGLAGSQETQYF
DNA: TGTGCCAGCAGCTTGGGACTAGCGGGGAGCCAAGAGACCCAGTACTTC

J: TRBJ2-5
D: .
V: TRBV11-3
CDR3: CASSLGAQETQYF
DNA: TGTGCCAGCAGCTTGGGGGCCCAAGAGACCCAGTACTTC

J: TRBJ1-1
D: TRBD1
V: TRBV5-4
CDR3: CASSWGGTGGGLNTEAFF
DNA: TGTGCCAGCAGCTGGGGGGGGACAGGGGGCGGACTGAACACTGAAGCTTTCTTT

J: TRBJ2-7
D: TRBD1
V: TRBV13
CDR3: CASSYQTGTADEQYF
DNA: TGTGCCAGCAGCTACCAGACAGGGACCGCGGACGAGCAGTACTTC

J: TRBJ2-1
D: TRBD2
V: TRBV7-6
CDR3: CASSPRAGGRADEQFF
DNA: TGTGCCAGCAGCCCTAGAGCGGGGGGGCGAGCGGATGAGCAGTTCTTC

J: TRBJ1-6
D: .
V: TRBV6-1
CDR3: CASTEGTGKAPLHF
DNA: TGTGCCAGCACCGAAGGTACGGGGAAGGCACCCCTCCACTTT

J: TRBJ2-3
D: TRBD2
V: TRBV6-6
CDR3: CASLRGGQGDTQYF
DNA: TGTGCCAGCTTGCGGGGGGGCCAGGGAGATACGCAGTATTTT

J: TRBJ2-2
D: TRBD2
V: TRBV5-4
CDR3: CASSREVAGGPTGELFF
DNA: TGTGCCAGCAGCCGGGAGGTAGCGGGGGGGCCCACCGGGGAGCTGTTTTTT

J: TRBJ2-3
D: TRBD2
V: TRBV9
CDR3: CASSVGGTSGLDTQYF
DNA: TGTGCCAGCAGCGTAGGAGGGACTAGCGGGCTTGATACGCAGTATTTT

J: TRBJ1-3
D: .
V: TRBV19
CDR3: CASSTSSRVNFGNTIYF
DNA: TGTGCCAGTAGTACCTCAAGCAGGGTTAACTTTGGAAACACCATATATTTT

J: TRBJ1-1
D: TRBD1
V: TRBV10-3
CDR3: CAISDVTGGVLGTEAFF
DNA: TGTGCCATCAGTGACGTTACAGGGGGCGTCTTGGGCACTGAAGCTTTCTTT

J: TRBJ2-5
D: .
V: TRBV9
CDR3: CASSVQVEGRETQYF
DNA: TGTGCCAGCAGCGTTCAGGTAGAAGGTAGGGAGACCCAGTACTTC

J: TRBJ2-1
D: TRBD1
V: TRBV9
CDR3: CASNQPGQGGNEQFF
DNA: TGTGCCAGCAACCAACCGGGACAGGGGGGCAATGAGCAGTTCTTC

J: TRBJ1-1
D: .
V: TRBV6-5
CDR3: CATSLWNTEAFF
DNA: TGTGCCACCAGCCTGTGGAACACTGAAGCTTTCTTT

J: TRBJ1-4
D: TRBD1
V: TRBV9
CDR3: CASSVESGGQNEKLFF
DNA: TGTGCCAGCAGCGTAGAATCTGGGGGACAGAATGAAAAACTGTTTTTT

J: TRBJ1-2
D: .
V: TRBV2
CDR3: CASSEAHMLYYGYTF
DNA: TGTGCCAGCAGTGAAGCGCACATGCTGTACTATGGCTACACCTTC

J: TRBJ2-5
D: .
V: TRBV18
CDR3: CASSPGVAQETQYF
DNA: TGTGCCAGCTCACCAGGGGTAGCGCAAGAGACCCAGTACTTC

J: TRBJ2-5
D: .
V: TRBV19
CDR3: CASSILTSGGETQYF
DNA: TGTGCCAGTAGTATATTGACCTCCGGGGGAGAGACCCAGTACTTC

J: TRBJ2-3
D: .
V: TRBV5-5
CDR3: CASSGNRGVDTQYF
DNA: TGTGCCAGCAGCGGGAACCGGGGAGTGGATACGCAGTATTTT

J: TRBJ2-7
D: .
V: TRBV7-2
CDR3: CASSPTRGQYEQYF
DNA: TGTGCCAGCAGCCCGACAAGGGGCCAATACGAGCAGTACTTC

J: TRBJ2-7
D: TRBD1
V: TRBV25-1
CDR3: CASSTGQGHYEQYF
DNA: TGTGCCAGCTCTACGGGACAGGGACATTACGAGCAGTACTTC

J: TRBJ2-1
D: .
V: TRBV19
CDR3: CASSIYVGHEQFF
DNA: TGTGCCAGTAGTATTTACGTGGGGCATGAGCAGTTCTTC

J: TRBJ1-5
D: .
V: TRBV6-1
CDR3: CASRPGHSNQPQHF
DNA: TGTGCCAGCAGACCGGGACACAGCAATCAGCCCCAGCATTTT

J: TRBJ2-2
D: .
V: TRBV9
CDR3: CASSPGGTGELFF
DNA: TGTGCCAGCAGCCCCGGGGGCACCGGGGAGCTGTTTTTT

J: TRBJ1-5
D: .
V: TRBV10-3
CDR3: CAIRRRESNQPQHF
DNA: TGTGCCATCAGGCGCCGAGAGAGCAATCAGCCCCAGCATTTT

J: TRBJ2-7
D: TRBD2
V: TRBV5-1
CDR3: CASSMSGGPSSYEQYF
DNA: TGCGCCAGCAGCATGAGCGGGGGCCCCAGCTCCTACGAGCAGTACTTC

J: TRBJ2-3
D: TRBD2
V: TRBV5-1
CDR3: CASSLEPSGGNTQYF
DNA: TGCGCCAGCAGCTTGGAGCCTAGCGGGGGGAATACGCAGTATTTT